This entry lists 25 T cell receptor beta chains sequenced from one sample in a study of T cell responses to AZD1222 COVID-19 vaccine. This table comes from immunoSEQ multiplex PCR, and its TCRdb copy is limited to in-frame clones, with some not included. The table includes over 90,000 clones, approximately 87% detected once. The sequences come from peripheral blood, collected 28 days after the second AZD1222 dose. The origin of the receptors is an adult who received the AZD1222 COVID-19 vaccine.

The V gene is TRBV11-2, the J gene TRBJ2-5, with 8 bases identical to TRBD2. Germline values: CDR1 SGHAT, CDR2 FQNNGV. The CDR3 consists of 14 residues. The trim removed 2 bases at V and 7 bases at J, leaving 6 bases unmatched. The CDR3: CASSLSGGAGTQYF. The CDR3 region has the DNA TGTGCCAGCAGCTTATCGGGAGGGGCAGGGACCCAGTACTTC.

This clone was observed a single time. The rearrangement joins TRBV9 to TRBJ2-2, with D possibly matching TRBD2 (7 bases). From germline, CDR1 is SGDLS and CDR2 YYNGEE. The CDR3 totals 16 residues. Trimming cost V 0 bases and J 1 base, with 10 bases left between them. CDR3 sequence: CASSVEGGGNTGELFF. The CDR3 nucleotides are TGTGCCAGCAGCGTAGAGGGAGGGGGGAACACCGGGGAGCTGTTTTTT.

The V gene is TRBV29-1, the J gene TRBJ2-1; 14 bases fit TRBD2. Trimming at V came to 6 bases and at J to 10 bases, leaving 5 bases not matched to a gene. Germline-derived CDR1 and CDR2 are SQVTM and ANQGSEA. CDR3 length equals 13 residues. The CDR3 nucleotides read TGCAGCGTAGGGACTAGCGGGGGCTTGGAGCAGTTCTTC. Translating gives CSVGTSGGLEQFF.

The rearrangement uses TRBV15 and TRBJ1-4, with 8 nucleotides matching TRBD1. From germline, CDR1 is LNHNV and CDR2 YYDKDF (reference sequence). Germline trimming cut 4 bases from V and 8 bases from J; bases unmatched to any gene: 9. This CDR3 is built from 15 residues. CDR3 bases: TGTGCCACCAGCATTGACAGGGGACCTTGGGAAAAACTGTTTTTT. This sequence encodes CATSIDRGPWEKLFF. Together with reference TRBV15 and TRBJ1-4, the CDR3 gives the full variable domain: DAMVIQNPRYQVTQFGKPVTLSCSQTLNHNVMYWYQQKSSQAPKLLFHYYDKDFNNEADTPDNFQSRRPNTSFCFLDIRSPGLGDTAMYLCATSIDRGPWEKLFFGSGTQLSVL.

This clone occurred once. The chain combines TRBV10-3 with TRBJ1-1; D gene ambiguous. Germline V gene data show CDR1 as ENHRY and CDR2 as SYGVKD. V dropped 0 bases and J dropped 8 bases, with 16 bases sitting between them. This CDR3 comprises 15 residues. In nucleotides, the CDR3 is TGTGCCATCAGTGAGTCGAGGAAAAAACCTGGGGAAGCTTTCTTT. Its protein is CAISESRKKPGEAFF.

This clone is classed as hyperexpanded (1% or more). Other nucleotide sequences in the sample specify the same CDR3. The rearrangement joins TRBV12-3 or TRBV12-4 to TRBJ1-2; the match to TRBD1 covers 7 bases. V shed 10 bases and J 4 bases; nucleotides not matched to a gene: 9. The CDR3 spans 13 residues. The CDR3 sequence is CATGQGGSYGYTF. The CDR3 DNA is TGTGCCACCGGGCAGGGGGGATCCTATGGCTACACCTTC.

This chain connects TRBV7-3 to TRBJ2-7; tentative D call: TRBD2 (6 bases). The CDR3 has 14 residues. The V end lost 1 base, the J end lost 1 base, and 8 bases lay between the germline ends. Germline V gene data show CDR1 as SGHTA and CDR2 as FQGTGA. This CDR3 reads CASSLNAGSYEQYF. In DNA, the CDR3 is TGTGCCAGCAGCTTAAATGCGGGGTCCTACGAGCAGTACTTC.

The J gene is TRBJ1-1, the V gene TRBV6-5, with D perhaps TRBD1 (5 bases). The length of the CDR3 is 14 residues. The germline CDR1 and CDR2 sequences are MNHEY and SVGAGI. V shed 7 bases and J shed 6 bases, with 18 bases lying between them. The CDR3 loop is CASKRHGQGPEAFF. DNA for the CDR3: TGTGCCAGCAAGCGTCATGGTCAGGGCCCTGAAGCTTTCTTT.

This clone has a handful of counts. The V gene is TRBV6-2 or TRBV6-3, the J gene TRBJ1-1; D uncertain. This CDR3 has 12 residues. V was trimmed by 2 bases and J by 5 bases, leaving 6 bases between them. From germline, CDR1 is MNHEY and CDR2 SVGEGT. This CDR3 is CASSYGETEAFF. For the CDR3, the DNA is TGTGCCAGCAGTTACGGGGAGACTGAAGCTTTCTTT.

This sequence joins TRBV6-5 and TRBJ2-7, with 10 positions matching TRBD2. The V gene's germline CDR1 is MNHEY and CDR2 SVGAGI. This CDR3 has 15 residues. V shed 5 bases and J 4 bases; nucleotides not matched to a gene: 8. CDR3 loop: CASSPSSGGVYEQYF. CDR3 coding DNA: TGTGCCAGCAGTCCGTCTAGCGGGGGAGTGTACGAGCAGTACTTC.

The chain carries TRBV14 and TRBJ2-3; possibly TRBD1 or TRBD2 for D (5 bases each). V lost 1 base, J lost 2 bases, and 16 bases lay in between. CDR1 SGHDN and CDR2 FVKESK come from the germline V gene. This CDR3 comprises 17 residues. The CDR3 protein is CASSQVMPRDLTDTQYF. As DNA, the CDR3 is TGTGCCAGCAGCCAAGTGATGCCCAGGGACCTCACAGATACGCAGTATTTT.

The chain joins TRBV10-3 to TRBJ1-1; D may be TRBD1 (5 bases). Germline CDR1 reads ENHRY; CDR2 reads SYGVKD. This CDR3 contains 13 residues. Trimming stripped 5 bases from V and 1 base from J, with 8 bases between. In nucleotides, the CDR3 is TGTGCCATCAGTCGGGACGGGAACACTGAAGCTTTCTTT. Its protein is CAISRDGNTEAFF.

The chain uses TRBV27 and TRBJ2-7; the match to TRBD1 covers 8 bases. CDR1 is MNHEY and CDR2 is SMNVEV in the germline V gene (reference sequence). V lost 0 bases and J lost 6; bases outside the gene matches: 4. The CDR3 extends over 14 amino acids. As DNA, the CDR3 is TGTGCCAGCAGTTTATCGGGACAGGTTTTCGAGCAGTACTTC. It is translated as CASSLSGQVFEQYF.

This clone was found once. The chain links TRBV5-6 to TRBJ2-7; D unresolved. The CDR3 sequence is 14 residues long. Trimming removed 6 bases at V and 2 bases at J, with 15 bases between. CDR1 and CDR2 from the germline V gene are SGHDT and YYEEEE. The CDR3 region has the DNA TGTGCCAGCACCCCGTGGAGCCCACCCTACGAGCAGTACTTC. Protein sequence: CASTPWSPPYEQYF.

This chain links TRBV6-1 with TRBJ1-2; 7 bases are a match to TRBD1. Germline V gene data show CDR1 as MNHNS and CDR2 as SASEGT. J lost 4 bases, V lost 4 bases, and 12 bases had no gene match. The CDR3 runs to 16 residues. The chain's CDR3 is CASSAYGTAPTYGYTF. The CDR3 region has the DNA TGTGCCAGCAGTGCATATGGGACAGCGCCGACCTATGGCTACACCTTC.

The V call is TRBV19, the J call TRBJ2-3; 7 bases align to TRBD2. Trimming removed 3 bases from V and 2 bases from J; junction bases left unmatched: 8. Germline loops: CDR1 LNHDA, CDR2 SQIVND (reference sequence). The CDR3 contains 16 residues. CDR3 protein: CASSIGLAALTDTQYF. Written as DNA, the CDR3 is TGTGCCAGTAGTATTGGTCTAGCGGCTCTCACAGATACGCAGTATTTT.

This chain connects TRBV7-9 to TRBJ1-2; D call uncertain. Per the germline V gene, CDR1 is SEHNR and CDR2 is FQNEAQ (reference sequence). V was trimmed by 2 bases and J by 7 bases, leaving 11 bases between them. The CDR3 spans 13 residues. For the CDR3, the DNA is TGTGCCAGCAGCTTATCGGGCCAGCCTGGCTACACCTTC. Translated: CASSLSGQPGYTF. Together with reference TRBV7-9 and TRBJ1-2, the CDR3 gives the full variable domain: DTGVSQNPRHKITKRGQNVTFRCDPISEHNRLYWYRQTLGQGPEFLTYFQNEAQLEKSRLLSDRFSAERPKGSFSTLEIQRTEQGDSAMYLCASSLSGQPGYTFGSGTRLTVV.

Worth noting for this clone: Other DNA sequences in the same sample also yield this CDR3. The chain employs TRBV6-5 and TRBJ2-2, with D unclear. The CDR3 runs to 12 residues. In germline, CDR1 is MNHEY, CDR2 SVGAGI. V shed 0 bases and J shed 4 bases, with 0 bases lying between them. The CDR3: CASSYSTGELFF. The CDR3 region has the DNA TGTGCCAGCAGTTACTCCACCGGGGAGCTGTTTTTT.

On this clone itself: This CDR3 is also generated by other DNA sequences in the sample. This chain connects TRBV30 to TRBJ1-5; D not certain. Germline CDR1 is GTSNPN and CDR2 is SVGIG (reference sequence). V dropped 0 bases and J dropped 1 base, with 4 bases sitting between them. The CDR3 has 13 amino acids. CDR3 bases: TGTGCCTGGAGTGTGGACAGCAATCAGCCCCAGCATTTT. Its translation: CAWSVDSNQPQHF.

CDR3 in amino acids: CASSAQGGGANVLTF. The CDR3 bases are TGTGCCAGCAGTGCCCAGGGGGGTGGGGCCAACGTCCTGACTTTC. V gene TRBV2 combines with J gene TRBJ2-6; weak D call: TRBD1 (7 bases). CDR3 length: 15 residues. Germline V CDR1 and CDR2: SNHLY, FYNNEI. The germline V and J ends were trimmed by 4 bases and 3 bases, with 10 bases remaining between them. Full variable domain (remainder filled in from reference TRBV2 and TRBJ2-6): EPEVTQTPSHQVTQMGQEVILRCVPISNHLYFYWYRQILGQKVEFLVSFYNNEISEKSEIFDDQFSVERPDGSNFTLKIRSTKLEDSAMYFCASSAQGGGANVLTFGAGSRLTVL.

This rearrangement joins TRBV14 to TRBJ2-7; 8 positions match TRBD1. The CDR3 is made up of 15 amino acids. Germline V gene sequence: CDR1 SGHDN, CDR2 FVKESK. V dropped 2 bases and J dropped 9; count of bases not matched to a gene: 12. The CDR3 loop reads CASSQYPGTGSLQYF. The CDR3 region has the DNA TGTGCCAGCAGCCAATACCCCGGGACAGGTAGCTTGCAGTACTTC. Supplemented by reference TRBV14 and TRBJ2-7, the full variable domain reads EAGVTQFPSHSVIEKGQTVTLRCDPISGHDNLYWYRRVMGKEIKFLLHFVKESKQDESGMPNNRFLAERTGGTYSTLKVQPAELEDSGVYFCASSQYPGTGSLQYFGPGTRLTVT.

The rearrangement joins TRBV18 to TRBJ1-6; weak D call: TRBD1 (6 bases). Germline CDR1 is KGHSH and CDR2 is LQKENI. There are 15 residues in the CDR3. Trimming pared 5 bases from V and 6 bases from J, leaving 14 bases between. CDR3 sequence: CASSSAGAGNSPLHF. Written as DNA, the CDR3 is TGTGCCAGCTCATCGGCGGGGGCGGGTAATTCACCCCTCCACTTT.

In this sample, this clone turned up once. The chain uses TRBV7-9 and TRBJ2-1; 13 positions match TRBD2. The CDR3 runs to 16 residues. V lost 6 bases and J lost 10; bases outside the gene matches: 12. Germline V gene data show CDR1 as SEHNR and CDR2 as FQNEAQ (reference sequence). CDR3 loop: CASRPIGLAGVEEQFF. The CDR3 DNA is TGTGCCAGCAGGCCAATCGGACTAGCGGGAGTTGAGGAGCAGTTCTTC.

The rearrangement links TRBV7-9 to TRBJ1-4, with 7 bases lining up with TRBD1. There are 16 residues in the CDR3. J lost 5 bases, V lost 6 bases, and 12 bases had no gene match. Germline assignment: CDR1 SEHNR and CDR2 FQNEAQ (reference sequence). This chain's CDR3 is CASSIGGQPSNEKLFF. CDR3 sequence (DNA): TGTGCCAGCAGTATCGGGGGACAGCCATCAAATGAAAAACTGTTTTTT.

The chain is built from TRBV30 and TRBJ1-1; 8 bases agree with TRBD1. Per the germline V gene, CDR1 is GTSNPN and CDR2 is SVGIG (reference sequence). The CDR3 is made up of 13 amino acids. V shed 6 bases and J 0 bases; nucleotides not matched to a gene: 3. As DNA, the CDR3 is TGTGCCTGCCGGACAGGGTTGAACACTGAAGCTTTCTTT. It specifies CACRTGLNTEAFF.